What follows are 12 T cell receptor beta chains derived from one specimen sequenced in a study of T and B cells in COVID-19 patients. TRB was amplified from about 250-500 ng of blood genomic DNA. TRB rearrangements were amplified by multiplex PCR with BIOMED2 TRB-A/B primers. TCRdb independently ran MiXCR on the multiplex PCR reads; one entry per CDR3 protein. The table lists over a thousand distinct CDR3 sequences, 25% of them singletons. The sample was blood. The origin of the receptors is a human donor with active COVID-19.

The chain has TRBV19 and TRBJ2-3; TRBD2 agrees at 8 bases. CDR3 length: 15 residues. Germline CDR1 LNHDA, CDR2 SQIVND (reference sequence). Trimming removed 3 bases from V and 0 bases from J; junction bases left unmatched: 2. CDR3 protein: CASSMASGSTDTQYF. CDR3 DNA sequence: TGTGCCAGTAGTATGGCTAGCGGGAGCACAGATACGCAGTATTTT.

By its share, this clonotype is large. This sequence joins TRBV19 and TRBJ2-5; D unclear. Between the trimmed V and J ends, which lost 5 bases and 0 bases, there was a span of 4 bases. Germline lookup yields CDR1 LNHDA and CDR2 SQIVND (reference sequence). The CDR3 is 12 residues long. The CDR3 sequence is CASSQYQETQYF. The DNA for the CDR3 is TGTGCCAGTAGTCAGTACCAAGAGACCCAGTACTTC. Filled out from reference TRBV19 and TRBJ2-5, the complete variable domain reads DGGITQSPKYLFRKEGQNVTLSCEQNLNHDAMYWYRQDPGQGLRLIYYSQIVNDFQKGDIAEGYSVSREKKESFPLTVTSAQKNPTAFYLCASSQYQETQYFGPGTRLLVL.

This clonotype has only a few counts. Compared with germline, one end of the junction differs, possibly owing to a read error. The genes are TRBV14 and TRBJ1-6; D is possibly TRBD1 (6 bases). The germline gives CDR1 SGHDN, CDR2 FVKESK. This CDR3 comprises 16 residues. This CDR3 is CASSQVGGQTNSPLHF. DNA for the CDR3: TGTGCCAGCAGTCAAGTGGGCGGACAGACTAATTCACCCCTCCACTTT.

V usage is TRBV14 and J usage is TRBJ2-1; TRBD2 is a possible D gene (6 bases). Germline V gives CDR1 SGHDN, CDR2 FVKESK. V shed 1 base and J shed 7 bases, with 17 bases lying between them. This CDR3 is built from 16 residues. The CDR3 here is CASSQARGLGGNEQFF. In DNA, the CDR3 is TGTGCCAGCAGCCAAGCGAGGGGACTCGGAGGGAATGAGCAGTTCTTC.

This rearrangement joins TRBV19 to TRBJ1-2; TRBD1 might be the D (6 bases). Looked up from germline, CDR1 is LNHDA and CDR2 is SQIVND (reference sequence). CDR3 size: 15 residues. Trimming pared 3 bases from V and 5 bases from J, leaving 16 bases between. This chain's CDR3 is CASSIHAGGRYGYTF. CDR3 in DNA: TGTGCCAGTAGTATCCACGCGGGGGGCCGTTATGGCTACACCTTC.

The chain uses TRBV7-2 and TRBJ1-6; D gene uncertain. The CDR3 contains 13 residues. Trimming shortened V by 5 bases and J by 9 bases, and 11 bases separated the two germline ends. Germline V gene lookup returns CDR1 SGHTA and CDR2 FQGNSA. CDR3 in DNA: TGTGCCAGCAGCATACAATTCGGTTCACCCCTCCACTTT. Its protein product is CASSIQFGSPLHF. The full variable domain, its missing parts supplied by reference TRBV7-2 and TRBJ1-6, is GAGVSQSPSNKVTEKGKDVELRCDPISGHTALYWYRQSLGQGLEFLIYFQGNSAPDKSGLPSDRFSAERTGGSVSTLTIQRTQQEDSAVYLCASSIQFGSPLHFGNGTRLTVT.

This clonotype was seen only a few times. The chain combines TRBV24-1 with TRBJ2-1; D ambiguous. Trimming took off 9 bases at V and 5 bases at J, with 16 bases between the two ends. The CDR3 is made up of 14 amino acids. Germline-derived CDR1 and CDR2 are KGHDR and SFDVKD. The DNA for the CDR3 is TGTGCCACCCAACCAGCTAGGGTGAACAATGAGCAGTTCTTC. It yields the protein CATQPARVNNEQFF.

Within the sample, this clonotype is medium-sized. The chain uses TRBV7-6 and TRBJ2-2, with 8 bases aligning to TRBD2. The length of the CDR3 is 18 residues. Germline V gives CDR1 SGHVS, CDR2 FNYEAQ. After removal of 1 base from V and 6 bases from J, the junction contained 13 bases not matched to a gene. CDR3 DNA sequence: TGTGCCAGCAGCTTAGAAGTCGGGGGGGCGGCACGTCCCGGGGAGCTGTTTTTT. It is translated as CASSLEVGGAARPGELFF.

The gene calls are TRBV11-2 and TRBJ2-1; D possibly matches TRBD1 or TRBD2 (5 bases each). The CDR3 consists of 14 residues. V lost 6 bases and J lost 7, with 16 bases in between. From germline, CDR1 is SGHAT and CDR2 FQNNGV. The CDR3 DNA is TGTGCCAGCAGGGACCTGGGGCCGGGGAATGAGCAGTTCTTC. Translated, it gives CASRDLGPGNEQFF. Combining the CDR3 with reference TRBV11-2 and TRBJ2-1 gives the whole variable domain EAGVAQSPRYKIIEKRQSVAFWCNPISGHATLYWYQQILGQGPKLLIQFQNNGVVDDSQLPKDRFSAERLKGVDSTLKIQPAKLEDSAVYLCASRDLGPGNEQFFGPGTRLTVL.

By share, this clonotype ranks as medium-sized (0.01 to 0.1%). The CDR3 DNA reads as TGTGCCAGCAGTTACTCGCGGACAGGGCTTGGCGAGCAGTACTTC. This gives the protein CASSYSRTGLGEQYF. The chain joins TRBV6-5 to TRBJ2-7; the match to TRBD1 covers 8 bases. Germline values: CDR1 MNHEY, CDR2 SVGAGI. The CDR3 is 15 amino acids. V shed 0 bases, J shed 6 bases, and the junction held 7 bases outside the gene matches.

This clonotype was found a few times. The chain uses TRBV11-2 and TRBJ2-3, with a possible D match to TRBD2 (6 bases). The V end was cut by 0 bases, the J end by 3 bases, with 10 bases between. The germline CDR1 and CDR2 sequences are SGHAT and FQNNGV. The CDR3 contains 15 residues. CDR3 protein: CASSLEAGLTDTQYF. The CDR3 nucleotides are TGTGCCAGCAGCTTAGAGGCGGGGCTAACAGATACGCAGTATTTT.

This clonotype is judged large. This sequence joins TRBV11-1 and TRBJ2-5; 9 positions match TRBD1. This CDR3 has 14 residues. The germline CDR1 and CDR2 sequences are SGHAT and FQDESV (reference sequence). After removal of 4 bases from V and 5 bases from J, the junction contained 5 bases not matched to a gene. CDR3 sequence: CASSSDRGRETQYF. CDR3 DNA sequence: TGTGCCAGCAGCTCGGACAGGGGTAGGGAGACCCAGTACTTC.